The 21 T cell receptor beta chains below all came from one sample that was sequenced in a study of blood T cell repertoires in COVID-19. Produced via immunoSEQ multiplex PCR; TCRdb's table is partial and in-frame only. This table has a few hundred thousand clones, roughly 87% appearing once. Sequences were obtained from PBMCs or T cells enriched from blood (not recorded which). The origin of the receptors is a woman between 18 and 29 years old who had recovered from COVID-19.

The chain employs TRBV6-4 and TRBJ1-5, with TRBD1 matching over 9 bases. Germline-derived CDR1 and CDR2 are MRHNA and SNTAGT. The J segment lost 5 bases and the V segment lost 4 bases, leaving 3 bases of the junction unmatched. The length of the CDR3 is 14 residues. DNA for the CDR3: TGTGCCAGCAGTGCCGGACAGGGGCATCAGCCCCAGCATTTT. Encoded protein: CASSAGQGHQPQHF.

The CDR3 DNA reads as TGTGCCAGCAGCCCCGGAGGGGCTTCTGAAGCTTTCTTT. It is translated as CASSPGGASEAFF. The rearrangement links TRBV7-3 to TRBJ1-1; maybe TRBD1 (5 bases). The length of the CDR3 is 13 residues. With 5 bases removed from V and 6 bases from J, the gap between germline ends came to 13 bases. Per the germline V gene, CDR1 is SGHTA and CDR2 is FQGTGA.

The chain links TRBV6-2 or TRBV6-3 to TRBJ2-3; 11 nucleotides line up with TRBD2. This CDR3 is 20 amino acids long. J was trimmed by 2 bases and V by 0 bases; bases with no gene match: 13. The germline V gene has CDR1 MNHEY and CDR2 SVGEGT. CDR3 loop: CASSYSSSGGQTRNTDTQYF. CDR3 nucleotides: TGTGCCAGCAGTTACTCGTCTAGCGGGGGGCAAACAAGGAACACAGATACGCAGTATTTT.

The CDR3 is CASSLAASGGRTDTQYF. CDR3 DNA: TGTGCCAGCAGCTTGGCTGCTAGCGGGGGGCGGACAGATACGCAGTATTTT. This chain joins TRBV5-6 and TRBJ2-3, with 11 nucleotides matching TRBD2. V shed 0 bases and J 3 bases; nucleotides not matched to a gene: 6. Germline V gene data show CDR1 as SGHDT and CDR2 as YYEEEE. The CDR3 is made up of 17 amino acids.

This chain joins TRBV7-9 and TRBJ2-3; 9 bases line up with TRBD1. Germline CDR1 and CDR2: SEHNR and FQNEAQ (reference sequence). The CDR3 extends over 16 amino acids. The V gene end was trimmed by 1 base and the J gene end by 6 bases; junction bases not matched to a gene: 8. For the CDR3, the DNA is TGTGCCAGCAGCTTAGTGGGACAGGGTCGAATGGATACGCAGTATTTT. Amino acid sequence: CASSLVGQGRMDTQYF.

This clone was seen once. V usage is TRBV5-5 and J usage is TRBJ1-1; tentative D call: TRBD1 (6 bases). The CDR3 has 13 residues. Deletions cut 4 bases from V and 7 bases from J, with 14 bases between. Germline loops: CDR1 SGHKS, CDR2 YYEKEE (reference sequence). Here the CDR3 reads CASSPDSRLEAFF. In nucleotides, the CDR3 is TGTGCCAGCAGCCCGGACAGCCGGCTTGAAGCTTTCTTT.

The rearrangement joins TRBV5-6 to TRBJ2-4; 8 bases agree with TRBD1. The germline CDR1 and CDR2 sequences are SGHDT and YYEEEE. CDR3 length: 14 residues. With V trimmed by 2 bases and J by 10 bases, 8 bases remained unmatched. CDR3 nucleotides: TGTGCCAGCAGCTTCCCCGGACAGGGAAATATTCAGTACTTC. Its translation is CASSFPGQGNIQYF.

This clone was seen a single time. The chain uses TRBV12-5 and TRBJ2-2; 8 bases match TRBD1. The germline CDR1 and CDR2 sequences are LGHNT and FRNRAP. Unmatched junction bases numbered 6, after V lost 6 bases and J lost 3 bases. The CDR3 covers 15 residues. The DNA of the CDR3 is TGTGCTAGTGGGACAGGGGATGGCGACACCGGGGAGCTGTTTTTT. Protein: CASGTGDGDTGELFF.

This chain joins TRBV25-1 and TRBJ2-2; unclear D gene. V lost 7 bases, J lost 7 bases, and 13 bases lay in between. Germline values: CDR1 MGHDK, CDR2 SYGVNS. The CDR3 extends over 13 amino acids. For the CDR3, the DNA is TGTGCCAGCAAAGCCCGGGTCGGCGGGGAGCTGTTTTTT. Translated: CASKARVGGELFF.

The chain uses TRBV4-1 and TRBJ2-2; possible D gene TRBD2, 6 bases. This CDR3 is 15 amino acids long. Germline CDR1 MGHRA, CDR2 YSYEKL. V was cut by 1 base and J by 7 bases, with 13 bases left in between. The CDR3 DNA reads TGCGCCAGCAGCCAAGTATTTGTGGGAGGCGGGGAGCTGTTTTTT. This gives the protein CASSQVFVGGGELFF.

This sequence joins TRBV15 and TRBJ1-4; D unclear. Germline V gives CDR1 LNHNV, CDR2 YYDKDF (reference sequence). With 0 bases removed from V and 0 bases from J, the gap between germline ends came to 8 bases. This CDR3 comprises 16 residues. CDR3 DNA: TGTGCCACCAGCAGAGAACAAGTGGCAACTAATGAAAAACTGTTTTTT. Amino acid sequence: CATSREQVATNEKLFF.

The V call is TRBV6-5, the J call TRBJ2-5, with D perhaps matching TRBD2 (6 bases). Germline values: CDR1 MNHEY, CDR2 SVGAGI. This CDR3 spans 16 amino acids. Trimming removed 4 bases from V and 5 bases from J, with 20 bases in between. DNA for the CDR3: TGTGCCAGCAGTTTCACTAGCCGAGCTTTAGGGGAGACCCAGTACTTC. It yields the protein CASSFTSRALGETQYF.

The CDR3 loop is CASSANSGTGTNYGYTF. The CDR3 nucleotides read TGTGCCAGCAGTGCCAACTCCGGGACAGGCACTAACTATGGCTACACCTTC. The chain joins TRBV25-1 to TRBJ1-2; 8 bases are a match to TRBD1. CDR3 length: 17 residues. Germline loops: CDR1 MGHDK, CDR2 SYGVNS. After removal of 4 bases from V and 0 bases from J, the junction contained 10 bases not matched to a gene.

Written as DNA, the CDR3 is TGCGCCAGCAGCTTCGGACAGAGCACAGATACGCAGTATTTT. Its translation is CASSFGQSTDTQYF. The chain joins TRBV5-1 to TRBJ2-3, with D possibly TRBD1 on 6 matching bases. The CDR3 length is 14 residues. The V and J ends lost 2 bases and 0 bases respectively, with 7 bases between them. Germline CDR1 is SGHRS and CDR2 is YFSETQ.

In this sample, this clone turned up a few times. The rearrangement links TRBV7-8 to TRBJ1-6, with a possible D match to TRBD1 (6 bases). Deletions cut 5 bases from V and 7 bases from J, with 9 bases between. The CDR3 runs to 13 residues. CDR1 and CDR2 (germline): SGHVS, FQNEAQ. Written as DNA, the CDR3 is TGTGCCAGCAGCCAAGGACAGAATTCACCCCTCCACTTT. As protein: CASSQGQNSPLHF.

The chain uses TRBV13 and TRBJ1-2; 9 bases line up with TRBD1. V shed 5 bases, J shed 7 bases, and the junction held 5 bases outside the gene matches. Per the germline V gene, CDR1 is PRHDT and CDR2 is FYEKMQ (reference sequence). This CDR3 is 13 amino acids long. The CDR3 region is CASSLDRGGGYTF. The CDR3 DNA reads as TGTGCCAGCAGCCTAGACAGGGGGGGTGGCTACACCTTC.

The genes are TRBV19 and TRBJ2-7; 8 bases are shared with TRBD1. This CDR3 contains 13 residues. CDR1 LNHDA and CDR2 SQIVND come from the germline V gene (reference sequence). V lost 7 bases, J lost 1 base, and 3 bases stayed unmatched. The CDR3 is CASKDRASYEQYF. In DNA form, the CDR3 reads TGTGCCAGTAAGGACAGGGCGTCCTACGAGCAGTACTTC.

The chain employs TRBV6-5 and TRBJ2-7; possible D gene TRBD1, 6 bases. The CDR3 runs 15 residues. Germline CDR1 reads MNHEY; CDR2 reads SVGAGI. Trimming removed 7 bases at V and 2 bases at J, with 18 bases between. DNA for the CDR3: TGTGCCAGCAAGACCCAACAGGGTTATCCCTACGAGCAGTACTTC. This encodes CASKTQQGYPYEQYF.

This rearrangement joins TRBV5-8 to TRBJ2-7; 7 nucleotides line up with TRBD2. Trimming at V came to 3 bases and at J to 4 bases, leaving 1 base not matched to a gene. The germline CDR1 and CDR2 sequences are SGHTS and YDEGEE. The CDR3 runs 12 residues. CDR3 sequence: CASSSGGYEQYF. In nucleotides, the CDR3 is TGTGCCAGCAGCTCGGGGGGTTACGAGCAGTACTTC.

The chain recombines TRBV5-1 with TRBJ1-5, with a weak D call TRBD1 (6 bases). The CDR3 extends over 15 amino acids. The V end lost 0 bases, the J end lost 9 bases, and 16 bases lay between the germline ends. CDR1 SGHRS and CDR2 YFSETQ come from the germline V gene. Here the CDR3 reads CASSLAVGGVRPQHF. The CDR3 DNA sequence: TGCGCCAGCAGCTTGGCGGTTGGGGGCGTTCGGCCCCAGCATTTT.

V gene TRBV7-3 combines with J gene TRBJ2-1, with D maybe TRBD1 (5 bases). V was pared by 5 bases and J by 5 bases, with 13 bases between. The CDR3 sequence is 14 residues long. Germline-derived CDR1 and CDR2 are SGHTA and FQGTGA. This CDR3 reads CASSQPGINNEQFF. The CDR3 region has the DNA TGTGCCAGCAGCCAACCAGGGATTAACAATGAGCAGTTCTTC.